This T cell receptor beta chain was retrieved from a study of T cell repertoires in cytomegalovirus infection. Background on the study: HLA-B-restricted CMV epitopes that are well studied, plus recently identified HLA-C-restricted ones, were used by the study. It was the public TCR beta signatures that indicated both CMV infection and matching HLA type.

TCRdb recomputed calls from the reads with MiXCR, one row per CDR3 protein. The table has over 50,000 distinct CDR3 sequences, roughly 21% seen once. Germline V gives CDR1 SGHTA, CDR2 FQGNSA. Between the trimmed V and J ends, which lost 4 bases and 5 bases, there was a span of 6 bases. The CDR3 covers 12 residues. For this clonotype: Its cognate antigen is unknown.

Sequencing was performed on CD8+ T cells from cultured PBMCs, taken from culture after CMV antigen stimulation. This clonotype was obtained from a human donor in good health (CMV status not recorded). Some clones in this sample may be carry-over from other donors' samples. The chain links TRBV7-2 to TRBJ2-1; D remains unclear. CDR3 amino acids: CASSWTDNEQFF. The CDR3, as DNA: TGTGCCAGCAGCTGGACGGACAATGAGCAGTTCTTC.